This TCR beta chain derives from a study of blood T cell repertoires in COVID-19. On the study more broadly: T cells, B-cell-depleted T cells, or PBMCs supplied cDNA or gDNA.

The repertoire was sequenced with immunoSEQ multiplex PCR; TCRdb's copy has only in-frame clones and lacks some. This sample has about 110,000 clones; 90% occur once, and the top ten carry about 1%. The V and J ends lost 2 bases and 2 bases respectively, with 26 bases between them. The CDR3 has 19 residues. Per the germline V gene, CDR1 is SGHRS and CDR2 is YFSETQ. The sequence derives from a human donor in a cohort sampled during active COVID-19. Sequences were obtained from peripheral blood. This chain links TRBV5-1 with TRBJ2-7, with D possibly TRBD1 on 6 matching bases. This CDR3 reads CASSFGAPPTGTSPYEQYF. The CDR3 coding sequence is TGCGCCAGCAGCTTTGGGGCCCCACCTACCGGGACATCTCCCTACGAGCAGTACTTC.